The 32 T cell receptor beta chains below all came from one sample that was sequenced in a study of human T cells and chemical hapten exposure. Time point reported: patch test 2, 6 weeks after DPC sensitization. Treatment indicated: therapeutic diphenylcyclopropenone sensitization with weekly scalp DPC. TCRdb independently ran MiXCR on the RACE reads; one entry per CDR3 protein. The table includes fewer than 100,000 distinct CDR3 sequences, 11% detected once. The sample was whole blood, taken in connection with sensitization to the hapten diphenylcyclopropenone (DPC). The receptor set was obtained from a man between 18 and 29 years old with alopecia areata. Some clones in this sample may be carry-over from other donors' samples.

This rearrangement joins TRBV7-9 to TRBJ2-4; D gene uncertain. V was shortened by 5 bases and J by 10 bases, with 12 bases between the two germline ends. Germline V gives CDR1 SEHNR, CDR2 FQNEAQ (reference sequence). The CDR3 sequence is 12 residues long. The CDR3 DNA is TGTGCCAGCAGCCCCCCCCTTCGGATTCAGTACTTC. This gives the protein CASSPPLRIQYF.

Only a few counts were recorded for this clonotype. The chain combines TRBV7-8 with TRBJ1-2; 7 nucleotides line up with TRBD1. The CDR3 length is 14 residues. V lost 8 bases and J lost 8; bases outside the gene matches: 14. Per the germline V gene, CDR1 is SGHVS and CDR2 is FQNEAQ. Here the CDR3 reads CASGPQGLAGGYTF. The DNA for the CDR3 is TGTGCCAGCGGTCCACAGGGGCTAGCAGGAGGCTACACCTTC.

The J gene is TRBJ2-1, the V gene TRBV5-1, with 7 bases aligning to TRBD1. J was trimmed by 4 bases and V by 1 base; bases with no gene match: 2. Germline V CDR1 and CDR2: SGHRS, YFSETQ. The CDR3 is 14 residues long. CDR3 nucleotide sequence: TGCGCCAGCAGCTTGCAGGGGGAGTACAATGAGCAGTTCTTC. It encodes CASSLQGEYNEQFF. Looking up the rest from reference TRBV5-1 and TRBJ2-1 gives the full variable domain: KAGVTQTPRYLIKTRGQQVTLSCSPISGHRSVSWYQQTPGQGLQFLFEYFSETQRNKGNFPGRFSGRQFSNSRSEMNVSTLELGDSALYLCASSLQGEYNEQFFGPGTRLTVL.

This clonotype was recorded at least ten times. Here the CDR3 reads CASSLGTGIYEQYF. Here the CDR3 DNA reads TGTGCCAGCAGCTTAGGGACAGGAATCTACGAGCAGTACTTC. This chain joins TRBV11-1 and TRBJ2-7; TRBD1 matches at 7 bases. Trimming took 1 base from V and 3 from J; bases not matched to a gene: 3. CDR1 and CDR2 (germline): SGHAT, FQDESV (reference sequence). The CDR3 consists of 14 residues.

This clonotype was seen ten or more times. The V and J genes are TRBV29-1 and TRBJ2-5; D call uncertain. The CDR3 is made up of 12 amino acids. Per the germline V gene, CDR1 is SQVTM and CDR2 is ANQGSEA. V was shortened by 4 bases and J by 5 bases, with 11 bases between the two germline ends. CDR3 amino acids: CSVVDMGETQYF. The CDR3 DNA reads as TGCAGCGTTGTTGACATGGGGGAGACCCAGTACTTC. Looking up the rest from reference TRBV29-1 and TRBJ2-5 gives the full variable domain: SAVISQKPSRDICQRGTSLTIQCQVDSQVTMMFWYRQQPGQSLTLIATANQGSEATYESGFVIDKFPISRPNLTFSTLTVSNMSPEDSSIYLCSVVDMGETQYFGPGTRLLVL.

The chain recombines TRBV29-1 with TRBJ1-5, with D possibly matching TRBD1 (6 bases). V shed 4 bases and J shed 3 bases, with 10 bases lying between them. Germline V gene sequence: CDR1 SQVTM, CDR2 ANQGSEA. The CDR3 length is 13 residues. The CDR3 region is CSVGQDFNQPQHF. DNA of the CDR3: TGCAGCGTTGGACAGGACTTCAATCAGCCCCAGCATTTT.

This chain links TRBV4-3 with TRBJ1-4; D might be TRBD1 (6 bases). Germline V gene sequence: CDR1 LGHNA, CDR2 YSLEER. The CDR3 contains 14 residues. V dropped 0 bases and J dropped 8 bases, with 10 bases sitting between them. The CDR3, as DNA: TGCGCCAGCAGCCAAGACAGGGGAGGCGAAAAACTGTTTTTT. Its protein product is CASSQDRGGEKLFF.

This clonotype appeared many times. This chain connects TRBV28 to TRBJ2-2, with D perhaps TRBD1 or TRBD2 (6 bases each). The CDR3 is 15 amino acids. The V end lost 2 bases, the J end lost 4 bases, and 11 bases lay between the germline ends. CDR1 MDHEN and CDR2 SYDVKM come from the germline V gene. The CDR3 reads CASSLAGHGTGELFF. The CDR3 DNA is TGTGCCAGCAGTTTAGCGGGACACGGCACCGGGGAGCTGTTTTTT.

This clonotype was seen more than once but under ten times. The gene calls are TRBV5-6 and TRBJ2-1, with 10 bases lining up with TRBD2. The V and J ends lost 5 bases and 9 bases, in that order; junction bases with no gene match: 11. The CDR3 covers 15 residues. The V gene's germline CDR1 is SGHDT and CDR2 YYEEEE. The CDR3 DNA reads TGTGCCAGCAGGTCTAGCGGGGGAACCCACAGTGAGCAGTTCTTC. Protein product: CASRSSGGTHSEQFF.

This chain links TRBV3-1 with TRBJ2-2; D uncertain. The V end lost 5 bases, the J end lost 6 bases, and 4 bases lay between the germline ends. Germline loops: CDR1 LGHDT, CDR2 YNNKEL (reference sequence). The CDR3 is made up of 11 amino acids. The DNA for the CDR3 is TGTGCCAGCAGCTTCCCCGGGGAGCTGTTTTTT. Residues: CASSFPGELFF.

This clonotype was found many times. The chain uses TRBV7-7 and TRBJ2-1; 9 bases fit TRBD2. With V trimmed by 5 bases and J by 10 bases, 12 bases remained unmatched. Germline CDR1 and CDR2: SSHAT and FNYEAQ (reference sequence). The CDR3 is 15 amino acids. In nucleotides, the CDR3 is TGTGCCAGCAGCCTCAGACCGGGACTAGCAGGCGAGCAGTTCTTC. Translated, it gives CASSLRPGLAGEQFF.

V usage is TRBV9 and J usage is TRBJ1-1; D not resolved. This CDR3 spans 13 amino acids. V lost 4 bases and J 6 bases, leaving 13 bases between the germline ends. The germline CDR1 and CDR2 sequences are SGDLS and YYNGEE. CDR3 sequence: CASSPSLWAEAFF. The CDR3 DNA reads TGTGCCAGCAGCCCCTCGTTGTGGGCTGAAGCTTTCTTT.

This clonotype appeared many times. The rearrangement uses TRBV10-3 and TRBJ1-1; D might be TRBD1 (5 bases). Germline V gives CDR1 ENHRY, CDR2 SYGVKD. The V end lost 6 bases, the J end lost 4 bases, and 12 bases lay between the germline ends. This CDR3 has 13 amino acids. The CDR3 bases are TGTGCCATCAGGGGGACGGCTGGCACTGAAGCTTTCTTT. Translation gives CAIRGTAGTEAFF.

The chain couples TRBV5-8 to TRBJ1-5; D might be TRBD1 (5 bases). The CDR3 is 15 amino acids. V lost 1 base to trimming and J lost 4 bases, with 12 bases between them. Germline assignment: CDR1 SGHTS and CDR2 YDEGEE. In DNA, the CDR3 is TGTGCCAGCAGCTTGAACGGGGGTTTTAATCAGCCCCAGCATTTT. It encodes CASSLNGGFNQPQHF.

This clonotype turned up a few times. The V call is TRBV9, the J call TRBJ2-1, with 8 bases fitting TRBD2. The CDR3 covers 15 residues. CDR1 is SGDLS, CDR2 YYNGEE, per germline. The V segment lost 0 bases and the J segment 6 bases; nucleotides outside the gene matches: 5. The CDR3 DNA sequence: TGTGCCAGCAGCGTAGGGACTAGCCTAAGCAATGAGCAGTTCTTC. This codes for CASSVGTSLSNEQFF.

This clonotype was seen more than once but under ten times. The chain joins TRBV7-8 to TRBJ2-3, with D possibly being TRBD2 (5 bases). The CDR3 totals 16 residues. V lost 5 bases and J lost 6, with 21 bases in between. Germline V gene lookup returns CDR1 SGHVS and CDR2 FQNEAQ. The CDR3 coding sequence is TGTGCCAGCAGCCCCTGGGTGGCGGGTAGTTCTGATACGCAGTATTTT. This sequence encodes CASSPWVAGSSDTQYF.

This clonotype was counted only a few times. This chain joins TRBV19 and TRBJ2-5, with 7 bases fitting TRBD2. CDR3 length: 15 residues. J lost 3 bases, V lost 5 bases, and 9 bases had no gene match. The germline V gene has CDR1 LNHDA and CDR2 SQIVND (reference sequence). CDR3 sequence (DNA): TGTGCCAGTAGTCGCGGCCCTAGCGGTAAAGAGACCCAGTACTTC. It yields the protein CASSRGPSGKETQYF.

This chain links TRBV20-1 with TRBJ2-7; 7 nucleotides line up with TRBD1. V was pared by 3 bases and J by 0 bases, with 2 bases of the junction left unmatched. The CDR3 totals 13 residues. CDR1 and CDR2 from the germline V gene are DFQATT and SNEGSKA (reference sequence). The CDR3 DNA reads TGCAGTGCTAGTAACAGGGGCTCCTACGAGCAGTACTTC. Protein sequence: CSASNRGSYEQYF.

This clonotype was counted between two and nine times. The chain's CDR3 is CASSTRRAFYEQYF. In DNA, the CDR3 is TGTGCCAGCAGCACACGGAGGGCTTTCTACGAGCAGTACTTC. V usage is TRBV28 and J usage is TRBJ2-7, with a possible D match to TRBD2 (6 bases). The CDR3 covers 14 residues. Germline V gene sequence: CDR1 MDHEN, CDR2 SYDVKM. V lost 6 bases to trimming and J lost 3 bases, with 15 bases between them.

CDR3 in amino acids: CASSDRSRGGITDTQYF. The CDR3 DNA reads as TGCGCCAGCAGCGACCGTTCTAGGGGAGGGATCACAGATACGCAGTATTTT. This chain uses TRBV5-1 with TRBJ2-3; 7 bases line up with TRBD2. J lost 2 bases, V lost 4 bases, and 13 bases had no gene match. CDR3 length: 17 amino acids. CDR1 is SGHRS and CDR2 is YFSETQ in the germline V gene.

This rearrangement joins TRBV6-2 or TRBV6-3 to TRBJ2-3; tentative D call: TRBD1 (6 bases). Trimming left V 7 bases short and J 4 bases short, with 18 bases between. Germline V gives CDR1 MNHEY, CDR2 SVGEGT. The CDR3 is 15 residues long. CDR3: CASIQGSPSPDTQYF. The CDR3 DNA reads TGTGCCAGCATACAGGGATCCCCTTCCCCAGATACGCAGTATTTT.

This clonotype was recorded at least ten times. The rearrangement uses TRBV27 and TRBJ2-3; TRBD1 matches 7 bases. Unmatched junction bases numbered 6, after V lost 7 bases and J lost 2 bases. The germline CDR1 and CDR2 sequences are MNHEY and SMNVEV (reference sequence). CDR3 length: 14 residues. CDR3 DNA: TGTGCCAGCACCCGGGACAGAAACACAGATACGCAGTATTTT. This sequence encodes CASTRDRNTDTQYF.

The chain is built from TRBV7-8 and TRBJ2-7, with TRBD1 matching over 8 bases. The CDR3 is 18 residues long. Trimming at V came to 3 bases and at J to 5 bases, leaving 18 bases not matched to a gene. Germline-derived CDR1 and CDR2 are SGHVS and FQNEAQ. As DNA, the CDR3 is TGTGCCAGCAGCTTTCACCCCCGCCGGACAGGGTTCCACGACGAGCAGTACTTC. Translating gives CASSFHPRRTGFHDEQYF. The complete variable domain, with remaining parts taken from reference TRBV7-8 and TRBJ2-7, reads GAGVSQSPRYKVAKRGQDVALRCDPISGHVSLFWYQQALGQGPEFLTYFQNEAQLDKSGLPSDRFFAERPEGSVSTLKIQRTQQEDSAVYLCASSFHPRRTGFHDEQYFGPGTRLTVT.

This clonotype was found a few times. V gene TRBV7-2 combines with J gene TRBJ2-6; no reliable D call. The CDR3 totals 16 residues. CDR1 and CDR2 from the germline V gene are SGHTA and FQGNSA. V lost 3 bases and J 0 bases, leaving 9 bases between the germline ends. The CDR3 here is CASSFPWSSGANVLTF. The CDR3 DNA reads TGTGCCAGCAGCTTCCCGTGGTCCTCTGGGGCCAACGTCCTGACTTTC. The full variable domain, rest sourced from reference TRBV7-2 and TRBJ2-6, is GAGVSQSPSNKVTEKGKDVELRCDPISGHTALYWYRQSLGQGLEFLIYFQGNSAPDKSGLPSDRFSAERTGGSVSTLTIQRTQQEDSAVYLCASSFPWSSGANVLTFGAGSRLTVL.

This clonotype was counted many times. This sequence joins TRBV7-2 and TRBJ2-1; D is unresolved. The CDR3 runs 12 residues. Trimming left V 4 bases short and J 7 bases short, with 8 bases between. The germline V gene has CDR1 SGHTA and CDR2 FQGNSA. CDR3 region: CASSSPTNEQFF. CDR3 in DNA: TGTGCCAGCAGCTCCCCGACTAATGAGCAGTTCTTC.

In the case of this clonotype: This clone may be a read error of a much larger clone one base away. Because the CDR3 is missing its conserved closing phenylalanine or tryptophan, this is likely a read error. The gene calls are TRBV27 and TRBJ1-2, with a weak D call TRBD1 (5 bases). Trimming left V 11 bases short and J 0 bases short, with 13 bases between. In germline, CDR1 is MNHEY, CDR2 SMNVEV (reference sequence). This CDR3 has 13 amino acids. As DNA, the CDR3 is TGTGCCGCCAGACAGAGCTCTAACTATGGCTACACCCTC. Translation gives CAARQSSNYGYTL.

This clonotype was detected many times. This sequence joins TRBV29-1 and TRBJ2-7, with D maybe TRBD1 (6 bases). The CDR3 extends over 12 amino acids. Germline V gene data show CDR1 as SQVTM and CDR2 as ANQGSEA. Trimming removed 4 bases at V and 2 bases at J, with 9 bases between. The CDR3 DNA follows: TGCAGCGTTGGGACAGTAACCTACGAGCAGTACTTC. Translated: CSVGTVTYEQYF.

This clonotype showed up just a few times. This sequence joins TRBV29-1 and TRBJ2-7; D may be TRBD2 (6 bases). Deletions cut 4 bases from V and 5 bases from J, with 21 bases between. There are 15 residues in the CDR3. From germline, CDR1 is SQVTM and CDR2 ANQGSEA. CDR3 nucleotide sequence: TGCAGCGTTGTGGGCTCTGGAGGGCCGAGCCACGAGCAGTACTTC. Translated, it gives CSVVGSGGPSHEQYF.

This clonotype was seen a few times. The chain is built from TRBV6-6 and TRBJ1-1; D ambiguous. Between the trimmed V and J ends, which lost 9 bases and 0 bases, there was a span of 8 bases. The germline CDR1 and CDR2 sequences are MNHNY and SVGAGI (reference sequence). The CDR3 is 12 amino acids. CDR3 residues: CASSQMNTEAFF. The CDR3 coding sequence is TGTGCCAGTTCACAGATGAACACTGAAGCTTTCTTT.

This clonotype has at least ten counts. V is TRBV7-3 and J is TRBJ1-1; tentatively, D is TRBD1 (6 bases). Trimming took 2 bases from V and 3 from J, leaving 13 bases between them. The CDR3 has 15 amino acids. CDR1 and CDR2 (germline): SGHTA, FQGTGA. The CDR3 region has the DNA TGTGCCAGCAGCTTACCGACAGGCCCAGACACTGAAGCTTTCTTT. The encoded protein is CASSLPTGPDTEAFF.

This clonotype showed up just a few times. The J gene is TRBJ1-1, the V gene TRBV7-3; D not resolved. The CDR3 consists of 13 residues. CDR1 is SGHTA and CDR2 is FQGTGA in the germline V gene. V was cut by 3 bases and J by 0 bases, with 5 bases left in between. CDR3 nucleotide sequence: TGTGCCAGCAGCTTTCGGGTGAACACTGAAGCTTTCTTT. Amino acid sequence: CASSFRVNTEAFF.

The chain links TRBV11-2 to TRBJ1-5, with 8 bases matching TRBD1. The V and J ends lost 4 bases and 7 bases, in that order; junction bases with no gene match: 6. This CDR3 spans 14 amino acids. The germline V gene encodes CDR1 SGHAT and CDR2 FQNNGV. Written as DNA, the CDR3 is TGTGCCAGCAGCTCGTCAGGGGGCAGGCAGCCCCAGCATTTT. It is translated as CASSSSGGRQPQHF.